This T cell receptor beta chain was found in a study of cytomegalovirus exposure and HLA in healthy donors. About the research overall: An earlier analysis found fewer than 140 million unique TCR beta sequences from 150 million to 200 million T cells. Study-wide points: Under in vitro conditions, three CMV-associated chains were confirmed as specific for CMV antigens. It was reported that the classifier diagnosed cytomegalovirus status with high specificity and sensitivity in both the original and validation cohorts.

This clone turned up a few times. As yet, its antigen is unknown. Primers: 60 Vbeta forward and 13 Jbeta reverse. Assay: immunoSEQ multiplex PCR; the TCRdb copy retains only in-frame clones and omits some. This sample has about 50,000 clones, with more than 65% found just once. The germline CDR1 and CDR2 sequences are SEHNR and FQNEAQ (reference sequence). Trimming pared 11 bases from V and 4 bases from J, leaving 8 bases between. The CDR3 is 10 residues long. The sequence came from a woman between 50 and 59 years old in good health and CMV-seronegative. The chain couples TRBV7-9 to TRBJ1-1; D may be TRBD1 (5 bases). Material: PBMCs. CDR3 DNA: TGTGCCTGGGGGGGCACTGAAGCTTTCTTT. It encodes CAWGGTEAFF.